This T cell receptor (beta chain) stems from a study of cytomegalovirus exposure and HLA in healthy donors. This CDR3 contains 17 residues. Per germline, CDR1 SNHLY and CDR2 FYNNEI. The ends lost 3 bases at V and 6 bases at J; junction bases unmatched: 12. Study observations and caveats: Sequencing depth roughly uniform across donors was assumed in presence/absence analyses. Within an earlier analysis, most TCR beta V segments proved productive either about 90% or about 30% of the time.

In the PCR, 60 Vbeta and 13 Jbeta primers were used. Measured with immunoSEQ multiplex PCR; TCRdb has only the in-frame clones, and not every one. The data hold some 65,000 clones, with less than 75% observed a single time. Note on this clone: Antigen unknown. It is likely a read error, because the conserved phenylalanine at the end of the CDR3 is missing.

The sequenced material came from PBMCs. The source is a woman younger than 45 in good health and CMV-seronegative. V is TRBV2 and J is TRBJ1-4; 8 positions agree with TRBD1. CDR3 amino acids: CASSESQFLDRDEKLFV. The CDR3 nucleotides are TGTGCCAGCAGTGAGTCCCAATTCCTGGACAGGGATGAAAAACTGTTTGTT.